The T cell receptor (beta chain) described here comes from a study of T cell changes during pregnancy in multiple sclerosis. Method: immunoSEQ multiplex PCR; TCRdb's copy keeps in-frame clones and lacks some. This table holds some 97,000 clones, approximately 92% found once. CDR1 MNHNS and CDR2 SASEGT come from the germline V gene. CDR3 length: 19 residues. Trimming pared 1 base from V and 6 bases from J, leaving 25 bases between. The origin of this receptor is a female donor with multiple sclerosis, enrolled in a pregnancy study. The material was peripheral blood, obtained in the second trimester of pregnancy. The V gene is TRBV6-1, the J gene TRBJ1-5; possibly TRBD1 for D (6 bases). CDR3 sequence: CASSEGAEGWQGIIQPQHF. The DNA of the CDR3 is TGTGCCAGCAGTGAAGGGGCCGAAGGCTGGCAGGGGATTATTCAGCCCCAGCATTTT.